Below are 20 T cell receptor beta chains sequenced from a single sample in a study of T cell changes during pregnancy in multiple sclerosis. Measured with immunoSEQ multiplex PCR; TCRdb has only the in-frame clones, and not every one. The repertoire holds around 70,000 clones, with approximately 92% as singletons. The material sequenced was peripheral blood, taken before pregnancy. These receptors all come from a female donor with multiple sclerosis, enrolled in a pregnancy study.

J is TRBJ2-7 and V is TRBV27; tentative D call: TRBD1 (6 bases). This CDR3 is 14 amino acids long. The V end lost 2 bases, the J end lost 4 bases, and 12 bases lay between the germline ends. Germline V lookup: CDR1 MNHEY, CDR2 SMNVEV (reference sequence). CDR3 region: CASSLTGSGYEQYF. DNA of the CDR3: TGTGCCAGCAGTTTAACAGGGTCGGGATACGAGCAGTACTTC.

The chain employs TRBV20-1 and TRBJ1-1; unclear D gene. The length of the CDR3 is 11 residues. The V gene's germline CDR1 is DFQATT and CDR2 SNEGSKA (reference sequence). V lost 3 bases and J lost 5, with 7 bases in between. The CDR3 region is CSASSRTEAFF. In DNA form, the CDR3 reads TGCAGTGCTAGTAGTCGAACTGAAGCTTTCTTT.

In DNA form, the CDR3 reads TGTGCCAGCAGCACCGGACAGGGATGGGAGACCCAGTACTTC. It yields the protein CASSTGQGWETQYF. The genes are TRBV11-3 and TRBJ2-5, with 8 nucleotides matching TRBD1. Germline CDR1 reads SGHNT; CDR2 reads YENEEA. The CDR3 loop spans 14 amino acids. The V gene end was trimmed by 5 bases and the J gene end by 5 bases; junction bases not matched to a gene: 7.

This CDR3 reads CASSERPSPSVKNIQYF. The CDR3 DNA reads as TGTGCCAGCAGCGAAAGACCAAGTCCTAGCGTAAAAAACATTCAGTACTTC. The chain uses TRBV6-1 and TRBJ2-4, with a possible D match to TRBD2 (6 bases). This CDR3 is built from 17 residues. V lost 6 bases and J 4 bases, leaving 22 bases between the germline ends. Germline V lookup: CDR1 MNHNS, CDR2 SASEGT.

This chain connects TRBV15 to TRBJ2-1; weak D call: TRBD2 (6 bases). Deletions cut 1 base from V and 0 bases from J, with 10 bases between. The germline V gene has CDR1 LNHNV and CDR2 YYDKDF (reference sequence). The CDR3 consists of 16 residues. The CDR3 nucleotides read TGTGCCACCAGCAGAGGCGGGAATAGCTCCTACAATGAGCAGTTCTTC. Translating gives CATSRGGNSSYNEQFF. The variable domain in full, with the rest retrieved from reference TRBV15 and TRBJ2-1, is DAMVIQNPRYQVTQFGKPVTLSCSQTLNHNVMYWYQQKSSQAPKLLFHYYDKDFNNEADTPDNFQSRRPNTSFCFLDIRSPGLGDTAMYLCATSRGGNSSYNEQFFGPGTRLTVL.

The chain couples TRBV28 to TRBJ1-4; D gene ambiguous. Germline CDR1 is MDHEN and CDR2 is SYDVKM. The V and J ends lost 5 bases and 4 bases respectively, with 14 bases between them. This CDR3 contains 15 residues. CDR3 residues: CASSPRGWVNEKLFF. CDR3 nucleotides: TGTGCCAGCAGTCCCCGAGGGTGGGTTAATGAAAAACTGTTTTTT.

V usage is TRBV5-5 and J usage is TRBJ1-5, with TRBD1 matching 10 bases. In germline, CDR1 is SGHKS, CDR2 YYEKEE (reference sequence). The CDR3 extends over 16 amino acids. V gave up 5 bases and J gave up 0 bases; unmatched junction bases: 5. The CDR3 DNA is TGTGCCAGCAGACTCGGGACAGGGGATAGCAATCAGCCCCAGCATTTT. It encodes CASRLGTGDSNQPQHF.

The chain couples TRBV7-2 to TRBJ2-7; 8 bases agree with TRBD2. After removal of 1 base from V and 2 bases from J, the junction contained 4 bases not matched to a gene. CDR3 length: 15 residues. Germline values: CDR1 SGHTA, CDR2 FQGNSA. The CDR3 coding sequence is TGTGCCAGCAGCTTAGAGGGTAGCGGGGCCTACGAGCAGTACTTC. It is translated as CASSLEGSGAYEQYF. The variable domain in full, completed from reference TRBV7-2 and TRBJ2-7, reads GAGVSQSPSNKVTEKGKDVELRCDPISGHTALYWYRQSLGQGLEFLIYFQGNSAPDKSGLPSDRFSAERTGGSVSTLTIQRTQQEDSAVYLCASSLEGSGAYEQYFGPGTRLTVT.

This clone has a single count. This chain links TRBV28 with TRBJ1-1; 10 nucleotides line up with TRBD1. Germline CDR1 reads MDHEN; CDR2 reads SYDVKM. Trimming at V came to 5 bases and at J to 9 bases, leaving 12 bases not matched to a gene. The CDR3 has 15 residues. As DNA, the CDR3 is TGTGCCAGCAGTGTCCAACGGGGGGGACAGGGGCAAGCTTTCTTT. It specifies CASSVQRGGQGQAFF.

The chain couples TRBV7-9 to TRBJ1-1; 9 bases are shared with TRBD1. This CDR3 is 12 amino acids long. Germline loops: CDR1 SEHNR, CDR2 FQNEAQ (reference sequence). Germline trimming cut 6 bases from V and 6 bases from J; bases unmatched to any gene: 2. CDR3 protein: CASSWTGAEAFF. In nucleotides, the CDR3 is TGTGCCAGCAGTTGGACAGGGGCTGAAGCTTTCTTT.

The chain employs TRBV28 and TRBJ2-5, with 10 positions matching TRBD2. Per the germline V gene, CDR1 is MDHEN and CDR2 is SYDVKM. The CDR3 sequence is 15 residues long. Losses at the gene ends were 3 bases for V and 2 bases for J; bases not matched to a gene: 3. CDR3 protein: CASSLPSGGQETQYF. The CDR3 DNA reads TGTGCCAGCAGTTTGCCTAGCGGGGGACAAGAGACCCAGTACTTC.

The chain is built from TRBV6-4 and TRBJ2-3; 8 positions agree with TRBD2. Germline V lookup: CDR1 MRHNA, CDR2 SNTAGT. This CDR3 has 21 amino acids. V was clipped by 1 base and J by 5 bases; unmatched bases: 23. The DNA of the CDR3 is TGTGCCAGCAGTGACTTCCGCGGTCCCCCCCAGCGGGAGCAGCGGGGAGATACGCAGTATTTT. It translates to CASSDFRGPPQREQRGDTQYF.

This sequence joins TRBV15 and TRBJ2-6, with D hard to call. The CDR3 covers 15 residues. Germline CDR1 is LNHNV and CDR2 is YYDKDF (reference sequence). The V gene lost 0 bases and the J gene lost 0 bases, with 3 bases spanning the gap. This chain's CDR3 is CATSRDNSGANVLTF. CDR3 in DNA: TGTGCCACCAGCAGAGACAACTCTGGGGCCAACGTCCTGACTTTC. Together with reference TRBV15 and TRBJ2-6, the CDR3 gives the full variable domain: DAMVIQNPRYQVTQFGKPVTLSCSQTLNHNVMYWYQQKSSQAPKLLFHYYDKDFNNEADTPDNFQSRRPNTSFCFLDIRSPGLGDTAMYLCATSRDNSGANVLTFGAGSRLTVL.

The gene calls are TRBV30 and TRBJ2-5; 9 bases fit TRBD2. The CDR3 sequence is 14 residues long. CDR1 is GTSNPN, CDR2 SVGIG, per germline (reference sequence). J gave up 5 bases and V 2 bases, and 6 bases lay outside the gene matches. The CDR3 DNA is TGTGCCTGGAGTCCTAGCGGGATCCGTGAGACCCAGTACTTC. Its protein product is CAWSPSGIRETQYF.

The chain is built from TRBV19 and TRBJ2-1, with 8 bases lining up with TRBD1. Germline loops: CDR1 LNHDA, CDR2 SQIVND (reference sequence). This CDR3 contains 12 residues. The V segment lost 5 bases and the J segment 14 bases; nucleotides outside the gene matches: 8. The CDR3, as DNA: TGTGCCAGTAGTCTAATAGGGGGACAGGAGTTCTTC. This codes for CASSLIGGQEFF.

The CDR3 region has the DNA TGCGCCAGCAGCCAAGTTTTACTAGCGGGAGTACCAGATACGCAGTATTTT. Translation: CASSQVLLAGVPDTQYF. V is TRBV4-1 and J is TRBJ2-3; TRBD2 aligns across 11 bases. The length of the CDR3 is 17 residues. V lost 1 base to trimming and J lost 4 bases; unmatched junction nucleotides: 7. Germline-derived CDR1 and CDR2 are MGHRA and YSYEKL.

In this sample, this clone turned up once. This chain uses TRBV9 with TRBJ2-7, with 13 positions matching TRBD2. V dropped 4 bases and J dropped 5; count of bases not matched to a gene: 6. Looked up from germline, CDR1 is SGDLS and CDR2 is YYNGEE. CDR3 size: 15 residues. CDR3 protein: CASSKTSGGIHEQYF. CDR3 DNA: TGTGCCAGCAGCAAGACTAGCGGGGGGATCCACGAGCAGTACTTC.

The rearrangement links TRBV19 to TRBJ1-1; 9 nucleotides align to TRBD1. Germline V gives CDR1 LNHDA, CDR2 SQIVND (reference sequence). The CDR3 runs 14 residues. V was clipped by 4 bases and J by 11 bases; unmatched bases: 11. The CDR3 DNA reads TGTGCCAGTAGTAATCCGGGACAGGGTTTAAGGGCTTTCTTT. Its translation: CASSNPGQGLRAFF.

Here the CDR3 DNA reads TGTGCCAGCAGGGGACTCGGGGACAATGAGCAGTTCTTC. Its protein is CASRGLGDNEQFF. The rearrangement uses TRBV28 and TRBJ2-1, with D possibly matching TRBD2 (6 bases). The germline CDR1 and CDR2 sequences are MDHEN and SYDVKM. This CDR3 is 13 amino acids long. V shed 6 bases and J shed 5 bases, with 11 bases lying between them.

The V gene is TRBV7-9, the J gene TRBJ2-5; 8 positions agree with TRBD1. The length of the CDR3 is 17 residues. Looked up from germline, CDR1 is SEHNR and CDR2 is FQNEAQ (reference sequence). The V gene end was trimmed by 5 bases and the J gene end by 5 bases; junction bases not matched to a gene: 16. The CDR3 loop reads CASSLPLMDRVGETQYF. The CDR3 DNA reads as TGTGCCAGCAGCCTACCACTTATGGACAGGGTGGGGGAGACCCAGTACTTC.